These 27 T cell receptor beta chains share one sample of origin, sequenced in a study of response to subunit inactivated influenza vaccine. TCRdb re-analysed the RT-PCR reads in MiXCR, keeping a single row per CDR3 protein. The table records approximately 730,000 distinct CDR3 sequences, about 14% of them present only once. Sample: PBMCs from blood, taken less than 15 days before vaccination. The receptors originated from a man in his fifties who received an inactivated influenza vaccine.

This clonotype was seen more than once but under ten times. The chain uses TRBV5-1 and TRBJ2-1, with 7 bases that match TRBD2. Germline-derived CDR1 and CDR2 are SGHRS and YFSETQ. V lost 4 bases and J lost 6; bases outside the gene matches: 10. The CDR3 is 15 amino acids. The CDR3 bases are TGCGCCAGCAGCCGCAACCCGGGGACTATCAATGAGCAGTTCTTC. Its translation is CASSRNPGTINEQFF.

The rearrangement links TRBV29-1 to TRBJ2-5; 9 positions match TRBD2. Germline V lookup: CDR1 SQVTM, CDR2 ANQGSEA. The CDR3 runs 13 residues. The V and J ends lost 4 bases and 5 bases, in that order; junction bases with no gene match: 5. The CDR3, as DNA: TGCAGCGTTGGGCGGGAGGGCCAGGAGACCCAGTACTTC. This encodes CSVGREGQETQYF.

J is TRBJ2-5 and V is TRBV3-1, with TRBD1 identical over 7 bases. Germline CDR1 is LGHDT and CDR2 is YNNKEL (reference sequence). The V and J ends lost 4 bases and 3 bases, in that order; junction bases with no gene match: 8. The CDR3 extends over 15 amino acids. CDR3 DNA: TGTGCCAGCAGCCTGCGGACGGGACAGAAAGAGACCCAGTACTTC. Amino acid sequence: CASSLRTGQKETQYF.

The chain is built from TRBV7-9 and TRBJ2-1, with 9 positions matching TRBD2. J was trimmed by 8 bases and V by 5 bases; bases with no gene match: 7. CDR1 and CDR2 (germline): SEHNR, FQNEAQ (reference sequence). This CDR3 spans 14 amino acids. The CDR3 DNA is TGTGCCAGCAGCCCCGGGACTAGCATCTATGAGCAGTTCTTC. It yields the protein CASSPGTSIYEQFF.

CDR3 residues: CASSLGGQGANYGYTF. CDR3 in DNA: TGTGCCAGCAGTCTCGGAGGACAGGGCGCTAACTATGGCTACACCTTC. The chain couples TRBV12-3 or TRBV12-4 to TRBJ1-2, with TRBD1 identical over 8 bases. V lost 5 bases, J lost 0 bases, and 8 bases stayed unmatched. The CDR3 contains 16 residues.

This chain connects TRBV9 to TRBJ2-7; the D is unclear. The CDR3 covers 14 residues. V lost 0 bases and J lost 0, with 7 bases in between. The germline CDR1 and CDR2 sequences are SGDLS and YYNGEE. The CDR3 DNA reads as TGTGCCAGCAGCGTAGTGCCTACCTCCTACGAGCAGTACTTC. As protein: CASSVVPTSYEQYF.

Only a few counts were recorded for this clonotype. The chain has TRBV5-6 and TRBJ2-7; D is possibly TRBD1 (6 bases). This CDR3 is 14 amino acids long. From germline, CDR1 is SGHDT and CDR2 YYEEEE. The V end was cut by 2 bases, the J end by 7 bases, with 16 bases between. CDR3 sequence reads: CASSFRGIAWEQYF. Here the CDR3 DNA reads TGTGCCAGCAGCTTCAGGGGTATTGCGTGGGAGCAGTACTTC.

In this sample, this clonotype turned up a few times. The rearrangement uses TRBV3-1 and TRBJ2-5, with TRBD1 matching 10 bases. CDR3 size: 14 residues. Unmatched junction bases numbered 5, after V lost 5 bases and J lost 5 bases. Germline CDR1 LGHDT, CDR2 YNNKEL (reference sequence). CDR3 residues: CASSSTGGWETQYF. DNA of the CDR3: TGTGCCAGCAGCTCGACAGGGGGCTGGGAGACCCAGTACTTC.

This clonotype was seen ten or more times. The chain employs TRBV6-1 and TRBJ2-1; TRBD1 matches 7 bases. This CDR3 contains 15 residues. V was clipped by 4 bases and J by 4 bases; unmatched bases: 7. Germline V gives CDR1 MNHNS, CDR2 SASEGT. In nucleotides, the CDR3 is TGTGCCAGCAGTGCGGACAGGTATTGGTACAATGAGCAGTTCTTC. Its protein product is CASSADRYWYNEQFF.

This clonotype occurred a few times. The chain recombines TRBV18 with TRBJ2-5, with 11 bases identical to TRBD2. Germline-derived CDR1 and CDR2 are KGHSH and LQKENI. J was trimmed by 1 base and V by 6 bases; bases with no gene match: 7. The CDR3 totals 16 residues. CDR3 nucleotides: TGTGCCAGCTCTCGGACTAGCGGGCTCGTCCAAGAGACCCAGTACTTC. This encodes CASSRTSGLVQETQYF.

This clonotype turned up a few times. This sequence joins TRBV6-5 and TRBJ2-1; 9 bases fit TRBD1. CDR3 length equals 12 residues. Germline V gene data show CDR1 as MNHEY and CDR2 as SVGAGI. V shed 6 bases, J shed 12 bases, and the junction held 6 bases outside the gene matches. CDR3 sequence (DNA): TGTGCCAGCAGACAGACAGGGGGGGTGCAGTTCTTC. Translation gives CASRQTGGVQFF.

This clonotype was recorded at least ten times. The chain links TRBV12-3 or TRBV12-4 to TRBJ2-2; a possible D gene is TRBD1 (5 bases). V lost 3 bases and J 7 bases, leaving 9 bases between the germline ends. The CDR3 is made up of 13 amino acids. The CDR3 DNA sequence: TGTGCCAGCAGTTTTGGGGCCGGCGGGGAGCTGTTTTTT. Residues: CASSFGAGGELFF.

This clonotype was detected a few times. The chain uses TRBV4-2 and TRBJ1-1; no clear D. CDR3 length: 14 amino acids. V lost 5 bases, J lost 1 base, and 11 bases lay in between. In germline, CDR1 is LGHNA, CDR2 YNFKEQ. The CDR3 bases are TGTGCCAGCAGCGGAGCGGGTGCGAACACTGAAGCTTTCTTT. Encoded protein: CASSGAGANTEAFF.

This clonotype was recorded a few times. CDR3 DNA sequence: TGTGCCAGCAGCTCCACAGGGGTTTCTGGAGATACGCAGTATTTT. This gives the protein CASSSTGVSGDTQYF. The chain is built from TRBV5-5 and TRBJ2-3, with TRBD1 matching 7 bases. This CDR3 spans 15 amino acids. V trimming: 3 bases; J trimming: 5 bases; junction bases outside the gene matches: 9. Germline CDR1 is SGHKS and CDR2 is YYEKEE (reference sequence).

CDR3: CASSYSGVDSPLHF. The CDR3 DNA follows: TGTGCCAGCAGTTACTCCGGAGTGGATTCACCCCTCCACTTT. The chain uses TRBV6-2 or TRBV6-3 and TRBJ1-6; D unresolved. The CDR3 contains 14 residues. Per the germline V gene, CDR1 is MNHEY and CDR2 is SVGEGT. Between the trimmed V and J ends, which lost 0 bases and 8 bases, there was a span of 8 bases.

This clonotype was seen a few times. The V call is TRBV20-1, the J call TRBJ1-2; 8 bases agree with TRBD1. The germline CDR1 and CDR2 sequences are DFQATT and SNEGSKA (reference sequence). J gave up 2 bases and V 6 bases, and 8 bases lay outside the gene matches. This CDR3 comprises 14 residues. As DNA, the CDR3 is TGCAGTGCCCCCCCTCAGGGGGCGAACTATGGCTACACCTTC. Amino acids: CSAPPQGANYGYTF.

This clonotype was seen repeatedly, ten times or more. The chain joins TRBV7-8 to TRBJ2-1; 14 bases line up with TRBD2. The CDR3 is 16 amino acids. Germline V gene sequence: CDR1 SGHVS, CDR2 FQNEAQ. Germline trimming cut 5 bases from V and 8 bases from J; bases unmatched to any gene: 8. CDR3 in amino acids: CASSKGLAGVGDEQFF. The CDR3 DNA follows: TGTGCCAGCAGCAAGGGACTAGCGGGAGTAGGAGATGAGCAGTTCTTC.

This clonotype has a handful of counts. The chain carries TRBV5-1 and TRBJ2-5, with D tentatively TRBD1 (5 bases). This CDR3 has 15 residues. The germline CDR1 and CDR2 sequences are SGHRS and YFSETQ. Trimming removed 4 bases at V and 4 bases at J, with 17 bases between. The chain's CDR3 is CASSIDGRAIETQYF. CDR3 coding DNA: TGCGCCAGCAGCATCGACGGCAGGGCTATAGAGACCCAGTACTTC.

This CDR3 reads CASSLRDQGAEQYF. CDR3 DNA: TGCGCCAGCAGCTTAAGGGACCAGGGCGCCGAGCAGTACTTC. This chain uses TRBV5-1 with TRBJ2-7; D may correspond to TRBD1 or TRBD2 (5 bases each). Germline values: CDR1 SGHRS, CDR2 YFSETQ. V was cut by 2 bases and J by 6 bases, with 15 bases left in between. This CDR3 has 14 amino acids.

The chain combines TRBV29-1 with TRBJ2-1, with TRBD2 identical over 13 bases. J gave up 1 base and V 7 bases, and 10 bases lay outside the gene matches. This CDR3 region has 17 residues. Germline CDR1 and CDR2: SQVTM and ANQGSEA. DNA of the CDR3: TGCAGCGCCGTACTAGCGGGAGGGATAAGTTCCTACAATGAGCAGTTCTTC. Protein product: CSAVLAGGISSYNEQFF.

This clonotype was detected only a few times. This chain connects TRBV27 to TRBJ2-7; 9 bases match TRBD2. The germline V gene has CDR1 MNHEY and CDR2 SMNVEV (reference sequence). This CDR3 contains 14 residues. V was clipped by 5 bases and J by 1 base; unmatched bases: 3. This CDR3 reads CASSGSGRSYEQYF. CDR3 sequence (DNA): TGTGCCAGCAGTGGGAGCGGGAGGTCCTACGAGCAGTACTTC.

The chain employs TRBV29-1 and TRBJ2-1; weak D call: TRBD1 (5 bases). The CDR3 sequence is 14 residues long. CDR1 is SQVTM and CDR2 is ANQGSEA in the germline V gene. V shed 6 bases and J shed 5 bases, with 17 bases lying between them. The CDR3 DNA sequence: TGCAGCGTCTACCGGCAGGGTGGGCACAATGAGCAGTTCTTC. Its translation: CSVYRQGGHNEQFF.

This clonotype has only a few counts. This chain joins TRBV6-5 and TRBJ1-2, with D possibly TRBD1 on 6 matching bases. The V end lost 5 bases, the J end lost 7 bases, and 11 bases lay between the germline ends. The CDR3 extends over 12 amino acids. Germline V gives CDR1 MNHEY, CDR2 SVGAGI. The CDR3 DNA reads TGTGCCAGCAGTCCGGGACACGGTGGCTACACCTTC. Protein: CASSPGHGGYTF.

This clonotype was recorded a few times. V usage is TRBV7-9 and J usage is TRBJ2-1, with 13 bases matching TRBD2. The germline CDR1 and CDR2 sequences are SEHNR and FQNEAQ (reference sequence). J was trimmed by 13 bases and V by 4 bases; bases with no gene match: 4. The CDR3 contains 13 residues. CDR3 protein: CASSSGLAGSQFF. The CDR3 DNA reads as TGTGCCAGCAGCTCGGGACTAGCGGGATCTCAGTTCTTC.

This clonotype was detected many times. CDR3 protein: CSARLLAGGNTGELFF. The DNA of the CDR3 is TGCAGTGCTAGACTCCTAGCGGGGGGTAACACCGGGGAGCTGTTTTTT. V is TRBV20-1 and J is TRBJ2-2; 11 bases are shared with TRBD2. Germline loops: CDR1 DFQATT, CDR2 SNEGSKA (reference sequence). The CDR3 spans 16 residues. Unmatched junction bases numbered 4, after V lost 2 bases and J lost 2 bases.

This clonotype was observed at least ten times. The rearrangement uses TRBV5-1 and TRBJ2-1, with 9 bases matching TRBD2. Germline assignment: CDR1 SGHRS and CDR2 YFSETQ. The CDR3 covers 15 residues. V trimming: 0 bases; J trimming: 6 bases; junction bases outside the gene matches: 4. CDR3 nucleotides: TGCGCCAGCAGCTTGGGCGGGAGGGCCCTCAATGAGCAGTTCTTC. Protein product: CASSLGGRALNEQFF.

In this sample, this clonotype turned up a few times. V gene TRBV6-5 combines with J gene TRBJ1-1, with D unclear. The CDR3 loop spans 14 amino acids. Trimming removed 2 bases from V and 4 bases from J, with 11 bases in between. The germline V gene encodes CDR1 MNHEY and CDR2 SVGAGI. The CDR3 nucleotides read TGTGCCAGCAGTTACACCCAAGGTTCCACTGAAGCTTTCTTT. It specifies CASSYTQGSTEAFF.